The 10 T cell receptor beta chains given below trace back to one sample, sequenced in a study of metastatic and nonmetastatic thyroid tumors. TCRdb reprocessed the PCR reads using MiXCR. The sample shows about 16,000 clones, around 29% of them seen only once. Treatment of any kind had been given to no patient before thyroid surgery. Sequencing was performed on blood. The receptors derive from a female donor with papillary thyroid cancer or a benign thyroid nodule (not recorded which). Some clones in this sample may be carry-over from other donors' samples.

The chain links TRBV7-2 to TRBJ1-5, with D maybe TRBD1 (6 bases). Germline-derived CDR1 and CDR2 are SGHTA and FQGNSA. Trimming took 5 bases from V and 3 from J, leaving 11 bases between them. This CDR3 contains 14 residues. The CDR3 DNA is TGTGCCAGCAGCCCGGGGGGCTTCAATCAGCCCCAGCATTTT. Residues: CASSPGGFNQPQHF.

CDR3 region: CASSVGAGTQAFF. The CDR3 bases are TGTGCCAGCAGCGTAGGCGCCGGGACTCAAGCTTTCTTT. The chain recombines TRBV11-3 with TRBJ1-1; D possibly corresponds to TRBD1 (5 bases). There are 13 residues in the CDR3. The germline V gene has CDR1 SGHNT and CDR2 YENEEA. V lost 5 bases to trimming and J lost 9 bases, with 16 bases between them.

This clone is medium-sized in the sample. This chain joins TRBV6-7 and TRBJ1-2; D remains unclear. TRBV6-7 is annotated as an ORF whose role is uncertain. Trimming stripped 2 bases from V and 7 bases from J, with 14 bases between. There are 14 residues in the CDR3. CDR3 sequence: CASSYPKLEPGYTF. Written as DNA, the CDR3 is TGTGCCAGCAGTTACCCGAAACTAGAGCCTGGCTACACCTTC.

The rearrangement joins TRBV7-9 to TRBJ2-5; D uncertain. The CDR3 sequence is 8 residues long. The V end was cut by 5 bases, the J end by 11 bases, with 3 bases between. The germline V gene encodes CDR1 SEHNR and CDR2 FQNEAQ (reference sequence). Here the CDR3 reads CASSPQYF. CDR3 nucleotide sequence: TGTGCCAGCAGCCCTCAGTACTTC.

J is TRBJ2-7 and V is TRBV11-3; 9 bases fit TRBD2. The germline CDR1 and CDR2 sequences are SGHNT and YENEEA. V lost 3 bases and J lost 4; bases outside the gene matches: 4. The length of the CDR3 is 14 residues. The CDR3 loop is CASSLTSGSYEQYF. The CDR3 DNA is TGTGCCAGCAGCTTGACTAGCGGTTCATACGAGCAGTACTTC.

This chain joins TRBV20-1 and TRBJ1-5; D might be TRBD1 (5 bases). In germline, CDR1 is DFQATT, CDR2 SNEGSKA (reference sequence). CDR3 length equals 11 residues. V lost 4 bases and J lost 9, with 10 bases in between. CDR3 protein: CSATGSGPQHF. In DNA form, the CDR3 reads TGCAGTGCTACAGGGTCGGGGCCCCAGCATTTT.

This clone is classed as medium-sized. The gene calls are TRBV6-1 and TRBJ2-1, with D perhaps matching TRBD2 (6 bases). V gave up 6 bases and J gave up 8 bases, with 8 bases separating them. Germline V lookup: CDR1 MNHNS, CDR2 SASEGT. The CDR3 runs to 11 residues. The CDR3 loop reads CASSGEDEQFF. The DNA of the CDR3 is TGTGCCAGCAGCGGGGAGGATGAGCAGTTCTTC.

This clone was counted only a few times. The genes are TRBV20-1 and TRBJ2-7, with TRBD2 matching 9 bases. This CDR3 is 15 amino acids long. V was clipped by 4 bases and J by 2 bases; unmatched bases: 9. The germline V gene has CDR1 DFQATT and CDR2 SNEGSKA (reference sequence). The CDR3: CSAKILAGDPYEQYF. CDR3 nucleotide sequence: TGCAGTGCTAAAATCTTAGCGGGAGATCCCTACGAGCAGTACTTC.

This clone is medium-sized (0.01 to 0.1%) in the sample. V and J are TRBV11-2 and TRBJ2-2; the D is unclear. The CDR3 totals 13 residues. In germline, CDR1 is SGHAT, CDR2 FQNNGV. Trimming removed 2 bases from V and 1 base from J, with 2 bases in between. CDR3 bases: TGTGCCAGCAGCTTAAGGAACACCGGGGAGCTGTTTTTT. It translates to CASSLRNTGELFF.

CDR3 sequence (DNA): TGCGCCAGCAGCTTTTCTCTCGGGGCGAACACCGGGGAGCTGTTTTTT. Protein: CASSFSLGANTGELFF. The rearrangement joins TRBV5-1 to TRBJ2-2, with D tentatively TRBD2 (5 bases). The V end lost 2 bases, the J end lost 0 bases, and 11 bases lay between the germline ends. The germline V gene has CDR1 SGHRS and CDR2 YFSETQ. The CDR3 is 16 residues long.